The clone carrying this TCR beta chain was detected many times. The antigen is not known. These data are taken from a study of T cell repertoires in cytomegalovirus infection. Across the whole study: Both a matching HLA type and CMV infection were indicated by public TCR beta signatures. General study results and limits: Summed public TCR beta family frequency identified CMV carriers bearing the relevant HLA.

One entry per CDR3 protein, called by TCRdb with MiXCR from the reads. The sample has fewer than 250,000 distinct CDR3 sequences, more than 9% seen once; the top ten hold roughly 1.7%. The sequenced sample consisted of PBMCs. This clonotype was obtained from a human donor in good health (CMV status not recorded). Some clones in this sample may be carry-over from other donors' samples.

The CDR3 is CASSPWDSPYYEQYF. In DNA, the CDR3 is TGTGCCAGCAGTCCGTGGGACAGCCCATATTACGAGCAGTACTTC. The chain is built from TRBV6-5 and TRBJ2-7; 7 positions match TRBD1. Germline lookup yields CDR1 MNHEY and CDR2 SVGAGI. V shed 5 bases, J shed 4 bases, and the junction held 11 bases outside the gene matches. The CDR3 covers 15 residues.